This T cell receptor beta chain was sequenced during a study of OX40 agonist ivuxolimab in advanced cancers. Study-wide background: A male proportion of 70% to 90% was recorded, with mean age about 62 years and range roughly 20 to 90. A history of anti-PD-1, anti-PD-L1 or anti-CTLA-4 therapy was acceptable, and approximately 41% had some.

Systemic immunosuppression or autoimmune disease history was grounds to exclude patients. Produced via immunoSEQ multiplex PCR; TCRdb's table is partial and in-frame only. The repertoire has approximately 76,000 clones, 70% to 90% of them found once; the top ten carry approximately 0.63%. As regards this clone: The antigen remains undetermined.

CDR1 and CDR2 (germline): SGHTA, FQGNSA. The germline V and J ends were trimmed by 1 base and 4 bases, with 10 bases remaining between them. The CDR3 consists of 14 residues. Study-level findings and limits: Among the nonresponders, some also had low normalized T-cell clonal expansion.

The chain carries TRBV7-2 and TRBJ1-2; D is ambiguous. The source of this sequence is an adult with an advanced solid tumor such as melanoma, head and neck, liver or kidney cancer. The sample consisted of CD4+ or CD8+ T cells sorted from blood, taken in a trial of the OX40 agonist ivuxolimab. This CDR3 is CASSLDEGGYGYTF. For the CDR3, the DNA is TGTGCCAGCAGCTTAGACGAGGGTGGCTATGGCTACACCTTC.